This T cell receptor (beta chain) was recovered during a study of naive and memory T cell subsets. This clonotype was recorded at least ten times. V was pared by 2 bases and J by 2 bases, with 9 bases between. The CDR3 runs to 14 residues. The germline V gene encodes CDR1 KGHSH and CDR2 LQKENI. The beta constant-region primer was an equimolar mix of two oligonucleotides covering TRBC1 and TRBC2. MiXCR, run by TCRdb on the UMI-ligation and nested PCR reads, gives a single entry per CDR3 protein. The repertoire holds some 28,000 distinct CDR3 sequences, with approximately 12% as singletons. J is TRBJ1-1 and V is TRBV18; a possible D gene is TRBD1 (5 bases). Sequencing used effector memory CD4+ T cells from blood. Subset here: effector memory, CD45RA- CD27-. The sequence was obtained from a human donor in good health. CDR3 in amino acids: CASSPTGLNTEAFF. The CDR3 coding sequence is TGTGCCAGCTCACCAACGGGGCTTAACACTGAAGCTTTCTTT. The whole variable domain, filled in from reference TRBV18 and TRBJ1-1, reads NAGVMQNPRHLVRRRGQEARLRCSPMKGHSHVYWYRQLPEEGLKFMVYLQKENIIDESGMPKERFSAEFPKEGPSILRIQQVVRGDSAAYFCASSPTGLNTEAFFGQGTRLTVV.